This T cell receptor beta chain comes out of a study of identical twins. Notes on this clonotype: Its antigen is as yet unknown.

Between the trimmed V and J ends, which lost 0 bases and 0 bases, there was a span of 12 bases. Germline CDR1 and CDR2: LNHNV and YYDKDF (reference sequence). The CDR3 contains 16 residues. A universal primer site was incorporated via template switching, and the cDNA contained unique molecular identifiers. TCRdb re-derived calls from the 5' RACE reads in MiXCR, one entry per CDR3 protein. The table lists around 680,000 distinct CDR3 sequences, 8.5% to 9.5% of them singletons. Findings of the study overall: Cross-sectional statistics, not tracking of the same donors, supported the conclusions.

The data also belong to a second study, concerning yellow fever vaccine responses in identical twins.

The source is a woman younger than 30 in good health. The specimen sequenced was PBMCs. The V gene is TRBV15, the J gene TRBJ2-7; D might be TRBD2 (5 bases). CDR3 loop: CATSRDRGNPSYEQYF. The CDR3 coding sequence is TGTGCCACCAGCAGAGATAGAGGGAATCCCTCCTACGAGCAGTACTTC.